The TCR beta chain described here comes from a study of blood T cell repertoires in COVID-19. Study-wide context: The analysed material was cDNA or gDNA that came from T cells, B-cell-depleted T cells, or PBMCs.

Germline loops: CDR1 MDHEN, CDR2 SYDVKM. Trimming stripped 7 bases from V and 9 bases from J, with 18 bases between. This CDR3 is built from 13 residues. In the study's own analysis: For nucleated cells, counts were estimated from reference gene primer amplification. Method: immunoSEQ multiplex PCR; TCRdb's copy keeps in-frame clones and lacks some. V and J calls and clone size are given by that table; D and trimming were obtained from the DNA. The sample lists about 140,000 clones, around 79% occurring once. This sequence was found in a woman in her forties or fifties who had recovered from COVID-19. V usage is TRBV28 and J usage is TRBJ1-2; a possible D gene is TRBD1 (5 bases). The specimen was PBMCs or T cells enriched from blood (not recorded which). The DNA for the CDR3 is TGTGCCAGCAATACCGGGGGTCCCACCAGCTACACCTTC. It is translated as CASNTGGPTSYTF.